Listed here are 12 T cell receptor beta chains from one sample, sequenced in a study of blood T cell repertoires in COVID-19. The method was immunoSEQ multiplex PCR; TCRdb's version includes in-frame clones alone and lacks a portion of them. Here the sample spans over 55,000 clones, about 87% being singletons. The sequencing sample was made of peripheral blood. The receptors come from a man aged 50 to 59 with active COVID-19.

The J gene is TRBJ2-6, the V gene TRBV5-8, with D possibly being TRBD2 (5 bases). Germline CDR1 SGHTS, CDR2 YDEGEE. CDR3 size: 16 residues. V gave up 0 bases and J gave up 1 base, with 8 bases separating them. The CDR3 is CASSLESGSGANVLTF. The CDR3 DNA reads as TGTGCCAGCAGCTTGGAATCGGGGTCTGGGGCCAACGTCCTGACTTTC.

The chain couples TRBV6-6 to TRBJ1-5; TRBD1 is a possible D gene (5 bases). Trimming stripped 4 bases from V and 4 bases from J, with 14 bases between. There are 15 residues in the CDR3. Germline V lookup: CDR1 MNHNY, CDR2 SVGAGI (reference sequence). CDR3 amino acids: CASSLTAGLNQPQHF. CDR3 in DNA: TGTGCCAGCAGTTTGACGGCAGGGCTGAATCAGCCCCAGCATTTT.

This clone has just a few counts. The V call is TRBV7-2, the J call TRBJ1-1, with D possibly TRBD1 on 5 matching bases. Germline V gives CDR1 SGHTA, CDR2 FQGNSA. The V gene lost 4 bases and the J gene lost 1 base, with 16 bases spanning the gap. The CDR3 spans 16 residues. The CDR3 coding sequence is TGTGCCAGCAGCTCCTTTCCTAGGGGTAAGAACACTGAAGCTTTCTTT. Its protein is CASSSFPRGKNTEAFF.

CDR3 in DNA: TGTGCCAGCAGGGCCGGGACAGGGGGCGATGAGACCCAGTACTTC. It codes for CASRAGTGGDETQYF. This chain connects TRBV2 to TRBJ2-5, with 12 bases lining up with TRBD1. Per germline, CDR1 SNHLY and CDR2 FYNNEI. The V and J ends lost 6 bases and 5 bases, in that order; junction bases with no gene match: 7. The CDR3 loop spans 15 amino acids. Filled out from reference TRBV2 and TRBJ2-5, the complete variable domain reads EPEVTQTPSHQVTQMGQEVILRCVPISNHLYFYWYRQILGQKVEFLVSFYNNEISEKSEIFDDQFSVERPDGSNFTLKIRSTKLEDSAMYFCASRAGTGGDETQYFGPGTRLLVL.

This chain connects TRBV12-3 or TRBV12-4 to TRBJ1-1, with D tentatively TRBD1 (5 bases). V lost 5 bases and J lost 1, with 8 bases in between. There are 13 residues in the CDR3. As DNA, the CDR3 is TGTGCCAGCAGTCATACAGGGAACACTGAAGCTTTCTTT. This translates into CASSHTGNTEAFF.

The rearrangement uses TRBV3-1 (or the pseudogene TRBV3-2) and TRBJ1-1, with D possibly TRBD1 on 5 matching bases. Germline CDR1 LGHDT, CDR2 YNNKEL (reference sequence). This CDR3 is built from 14 residues. Trimming stripped 4 bases from V and 1 base from J, with 10 bases between. The CDR3 nucleotides read TGTGCCAGCAGCCTGGGACTGCAGAACACTGAAGCTTTCTTT. This codes for CASSLGLQNTEAFF.

V and J are TRBV6-2 or TRBV6-3 and TRBJ2-1, with D maybe TRBD2 (6 bases). CDR1 is MNHEY, CDR2 SVGEGT, per germline. CDR3 length: 17 residues. The V and J ends lost 2 bases and 0 bases respectively, with 14 bases between them. The CDR3 sequence: CASSYDGGVSSYNEQFF. CDR3 coding DNA: TGTGCCAGCAGTTACGATGGCGGGGTAAGCTCCTACAATGAGCAGTTCTTC.

The chain has TRBV18 and TRBJ2-1; 10 bases are shared with TRBD1. The V gene's germline CDR1 is KGHSH and CDR2 LQKENI. The CDR3 runs 16 residues. With V trimmed by 3 bases and J by 0 bases, 2 bases remained unmatched. The CDR3 bases are TGTGCCAGCTCACCGACAGGGGGCGCCTCCTACAATGAGCAGTTCTTC. Translation gives CASSPTGGASYNEQFF.

V and J are TRBV9 and TRBJ2-1; 14 positions match TRBD2. Germline V lookup: CDR1 SGDLS, CDR2 YYNGEE. J lost 9 bases, V lost 0 bases, and 5 bases had no gene match. The CDR3 runs 16 residues. CDR3 loop: CASSVEGLAGAGEQFF. The CDR3 nucleotides are TGTGCCAGCAGCGTAGAGGGACTAGCGGGAGCGGGTGAGCAGTTCTTC.

The chain combines TRBV27 with TRBJ2-3; 8 bases align to TRBD2. This CDR3 spans 16 amino acids. V was clipped by 5 bases and J by 4 bases; unmatched bases: 11. Germline CDR1 reads MNHEY; CDR2 reads SMNVEV (reference sequence). The CDR3 reads CASSPSRDGGADTQYF. In DNA form, the CDR3 reads TGTGCCAGCAGTCCGAGCCGGGACGGGGGGGCAGATACGCAGTATTTT.

This clone showed up just a few times. The chain is built from TRBV5-6 and TRBJ1-3; no clear D. This CDR3 has 17 amino acids. Trimming shortened V by 4 bases and J by 0 bases, and 17 bases separated the two germline ends. CDR1 and CDR2 from the germline V gene are SGHDT and YYEEEE. In DNA form, the CDR3 reads TGTGCCAGCAGCAACGGCAGGCCACGACCCTCTGGAAACACCATATATTTT. It specifies CASSNGRPRPSGNTIYF.

The V and J genes are TRBV6-5 and TRBJ1-2, with 8 bases lining up with TRBD1. V trimming: 7 bases; J trimming: 7 bases; junction bases outside the gene matches: 8. CDR1 MNHEY and CDR2 SVGAGI come from the germline V gene. There are 13 residues in the CDR3. The CDR3 sequence: CASKLQGAAGYTF. The CDR3 DNA is TGTGCCAGCAAATTGCAGGGGGCGGCTGGCTACACCTTC.